Sequencing of this T cell receptor (beta chain) was carried out in a study of blood T cell repertoires in COVID-19. Study overall: PBMCs, B-cell-depleted T cells, or T cells were the source of the cDNA or gDNA that made up the material.

Germline CDR1 is SGHNT and CDR2 is YYREEE (reference sequence). The CDR3 runs 16 residues. V was pared by 4 bases and J by 5 bases, with 10 bases of the junction left unmatched. This clone has only a few counts. Sequenced by immunoSEQ multiplex PCR; TCRdb stores in-frame clones only, minus some. The table includes some 240,000 clones, about four fifths detected once. The receptor's source is an elderly woman with COVID-19, enrolled during active disease. This sequence joins TRBV5-4 and TRBJ2-2; 8 bases match TRBD2. Input material: peripheral blood. The CDR3 loop is CASSTGLAGGTGELFF. The CDR3 coding sequence is TGTGCCAGCAGCACAGGACTAGCTGGTGGGACCGGGGAGCTGTTTTTT.